This passage covers 30 T cell receptor beta chains from one sample sequenced in a study of T cell repertoires in cytomegalovirus infection. MiXCR, run by TCRdb on the reads, gives a single entry per CDR3 protein. The data show hundreds of thousands of distinct CDR3 sequences, roughly a quarter seen once. The specimen sequenced was CD8+ T cells from PBMCs. The receptors were gathered from a human donor in good health (CMV status not recorded). Some clones in this sample may be carry-over from other donors' samples.

This chain joins TRBV20-1 and TRBJ1-1, with 9 bases identical to TRBD1. Per the germline V gene, CDR1 is DFQATT and CDR2 is SNEGSKA (reference sequence). The CDR3 contains 16 residues. V gave up 2 bases and J gave up 3 bases; unmatched junction bases: 10. The CDR3 here is CSARSRDRVGDTEAFF. CDR3 nucleotides: TGCAGTGCTAGATCCCGGGACAGGGTAGGCGACACTGAAGCTTTCTTT.

The rearrangement links TRBV20-1 to TRBJ1-5, with D uncertain. Trimming pared 5 bases from V and 3 bases from J, leaving 14 bases between. The CDR3 extends over 14 amino acids. CDR1 is DFQATT, CDR2 SNEGSKA, per germline (reference sequence). The CDR3 DNA follows: TGCAGTGCTTGGACTCCTGGGCTCAATCAGCCCCAGCATTTT. It codes for CSAWTPGLNQPQHF.

This clonotype was seen repeatedly, ten times or more. The rearrangement uses TRBV12-3 or TRBV12-4 and TRBJ1-2; tentative D call: TRBD1 (5 bases). CDR3 size: 13 residues. Trimming took 9 bases from V and 4 from J, leaving 15 bases between them. Here the CDR3 reads CASSSGTVYGYTF. The DNA of the CDR3 is TGTGCCAGTAGTAGCGGGACGGTCTATGGCTACACCTTC.

The table lists this clonotype with a few counts. The chain couples TRBV9 to TRBJ1-5; 9 positions match TRBD1. CDR1 SGDLS and CDR2 YYNGEE come from the germline V gene. CDR3 length: 15 residues. Unmatched junction bases numbered 3, after V lost 0 bases and J lost 5 bases. The CDR3: CASSVEGTGYQPQHF. The CDR3, as DNA: TGTGCCAGCAGCGTAGAAGGGACAGGGTATCAGCCCCAGCATTTT.

The chain carries TRBV29-1 and TRBJ1-1; a possible D gene is TRBD1 (6 bases). V lost 6 bases and J 5 bases, leaving 13 bases between the germline ends. There are 12 residues in the CDR3. CDR1 and CDR2 from the germline V gene are SQVTM and ANQGSEA. This CDR3 is CSVEQGRTEAFF. DNA of the CDR3: TGCAGCGTGGAACAGGGAAGGACTGAAGCTTTCTTT.

A word on this clonotype: A much larger clone lies one base from this, so it may be a read error. CDR3 amino acids: CAGRTWPGRGLDGYTF. In DNA, the CDR3 is TGTGCCGGCAGAACCTGGCCAGGGAGGGGCCTTGACGGCTACACCTTC. The chain links TRBV12-3 or TRBV12-4 to TRBJ1-2; D may be TRBD1 (5 bases). The CDR3 has 16 amino acids.

This clonotype was found a few times. The chain links TRBV5-6 to TRBJ1-5; the D is unclear. Germline V gene sequence: CDR1 SGHDT, CDR2 YYEEEE. The CDR3 totals 15 residues. V lost 1 base, J lost 2 bases, and 10 bases lay in between. The CDR3 here is CASSLKGHGNQPQHF. CDR3 DNA sequence: TGTGCCAGCAGCTTGAAAGGGCACGGCAATCAGCCCCAGCATTTT.

This chain connects TRBV6-2 or TRBV6-3 to TRBJ2-7; D gene uncertain. Per the germline V gene, CDR1 is MNHEY and CDR2 is SVGEGT. The V and J ends lost 5 bases and 3 bases respectively, with 8 bases between them. This CDR3 has 12 amino acids. The CDR3 loop is CASSEFVYEQYV. CDR3 DNA: TGTGCCAGCAGTGAATTTGTCTACGAGCAGTACGTC.

The rearrangement joins TRBV7-9 to TRBJ2-1; TRBD1 agrees at 7 bases. The CDR3 length is 14 residues. Germline CDR1 SEHNR, CDR2 FQNEAQ (reference sequence). Losses at the gene ends were 3 bases for V and 5 bases for J; bases not matched to a gene: 4. CDR3 region: CASSLRQGNNEQFF. CDR3 in DNA: TGTGCCAGCAGCTTGAGACAGGGAAACAATGAGCAGTTCTTC. Using reference TRBV7-9 and TRBJ2-1 for the parts outside the CDR3, the full variable domain is DTGVSQNPRHKITKRGQNVTFRCDPISEHNRLYWYRQTLGQGPEFLTYFQNEAQLEKSRLLSDRFSAERPKGSFSTLEIQRTEQGDSAMYLCASSLRQGNNEQFFGPGTRLTVL.

The V and J genes are TRBV14 and TRBJ1-2, with D possibly being TRBD1 (6 bases). Trimming removed 5 bases from V and 1 base from J, with 20 bases in between. Germline V gene data show CDR1 as SGHDN and CDR2 as FVKESK. The length of the CDR3 is 17 residues. The CDR3 sequence: CASSVTGTQRSNYGYTF. The CDR3 DNA reads as TGTGCCAGCAGCGTAACCGGGACACAAAGAAGTAACTATGGCTACACCTTC. Full variable domain (missing parts from reference TRBV14 and TRBJ1-2): EAGVTQFPSHSVIEKGQTVTLRCDPISGHDNLYWYRRVMGKEIKFLLHFVKESKQDESGMPNNRFLAERTGGTYSTLKVQPAELEDSGVYFCASSVTGTQRSNYGYTFGSGTRLTVV.

The rearrangement uses TRBV13 and TRBJ2-5; D remains unclear. Germline V gene data show CDR1 as PRHDT and CDR2 as FYEKMQ (reference sequence). V was clipped by 2 bases and J by 4 bases, with 11 bases between them. This CDR3 has 14 amino acids. The CDR3 DNA sequence: TGTGCCAGCAGCTTAACCCCGGCGGTAGAGACCCAGTACTTC. Translated: CASSLTPAVETQYF.

The chain combines TRBV28 with TRBJ2-3; D call uncertain. Germline V gives CDR1 MDHEN, CDR2 SYDVKM. The germline V and J ends were trimmed by 2 bases and 6 bases, with 12 bases remaining between them. This CDR3 spans 14 amino acids. As DNA, the CDR3 is TGTGCCAGCAGTTTAATAAGGGTAGGCGATACGCAGTATTTT. Translation gives CASSLIRVGDTQYF.

The chain recombines TRBV20-1 with TRBJ1-6; unclear D gene. Germline V gene lookup returns CDR1 DFQATT and CDR2 SNEGSKA (reference sequence). Trimming removed 0 bases from V and 13 bases from J, with 25 bases in between. The CDR3 has 17 amino acids. This CDR3 is CSARDRPARAPFWPLHF. In DNA form, the CDR3 reads TGCAGTGCTAGAGATCGTCCGGCCCGGGCCCCTTTTTGGCCCCTCCACTTT.

The genes are TRBV20-1 and TRBJ2-1; D ambiguous. V shed 0 bases and J shed 4 bases, with 16 bases lying between them. CDR1 is DFQATT and CDR2 is SNEGSKA in the germline V gene (reference sequence). This CDR3 comprises 16 residues. CDR3 sequence reads: CSARDRSSSFYNEQFF. The CDR3 DNA reads as TGCAGTGCTAGAGATCGGTCGTCTAGTTTTTACAATGAGCAGTTCTTC.

This clonotype showed up just a few times. This chain connects TRBV7-3 to TRBJ2-7; weak D call: TRBD2 (7 bases). CDR1 is SGHTA, CDR2 FQGTGA, per germline. The CDR3 loop spans 12 amino acids. The CDR3 region is CASSLGGGAYPV. CDR3 nucleotides: TGTGCCAGCAGCTTAGGGGGGGGCGCTTATCCGGTC.

This clonotype was counted only a few times. This sequence joins TRBV29-1 and TRBJ1-1; maybe TRBD1 (6 bases). The germline V gene has CDR1 SQVTM and CDR2 ANQGSEA. The CDR3 contains 16 residues. V was cut by 4 bases and J by 5 bases, with 23 bases left in between. CDR3 nucleotides: TGCAGCGTTGCGTTGGCAGGGAGGAAAGGGGGAACTGAAGCTTTCTTT. Amino acids: CSVALAGRKGGTEAFF.

This clonotype was recorded many times. The V call is TRBV12-3 or TRBV12-4, the J call TRBJ2-3, with 9 bases matching TRBD1. J gave up 2 bases and V 2 bases, and 5 bases lay outside the gene matches. The CDR3 runs 16 residues. The CDR3 is CASSLPWDRATDTQYF. CDR3 DNA: TGTGCCAGCAGTTTACCCTGGGACAGGGCCACAGATACGCAGTATTTT.

The table lists this clonotype with many counts. The chain joins TRBV7-2 to TRBJ1-6; a weak D match, TRBD1 (5 bases). The CDR3 is 17 amino acids. The germline V gene encodes CDR1 SGHTA and CDR2 FQGNSA. The V gene lost 4 bases and the J gene lost 7 bases, with 20 bases spanning the gap. CDR3 in amino acids: CASSSPPVTGLNSPLHF. In DNA form, the CDR3 reads TGTGCCAGCAGCTCCCCCCCTGTTACAGGTCTCAATTCACCCCTCCACTTT.

This clonotype was seen repeatedly, ten times or more. V gene TRBV28 combines with J gene TRBJ2-7; 9 bases agree with TRBD2. Per germline, CDR1 MDHEN and CDR2 SYDVKM. Trimming cost V 3 bases and J 9 bases; bases outside gene matches: 9. CDR3 length: 14 residues. DNA of the CDR3: TGTGCCAGCAGTTTGCGGCAGCGGGGGGTAGCGCAGTACGTC. Its translation: CASSLRQRGVAQYV.

The sample holds many counts of this clonotype. This chain links TRBV27 with TRBJ2-3; D remains unclear. Germline V CDR1 and CDR2: MNHEY, SMNVEV (reference sequence). V was cut by 4 bases and J by 5 bases, with 4 bases left in between. The CDR3 extends over 11 amino acids. The CDR3 sequence is CASSWGDTQYF. CDR3 DNA sequence: TGTGCCAGCAGTTGGGGAGATACGCAGTATTTT.

This clonotype has only a few counts. The chain is built from TRBV5-1 and TRBJ1-1, with a possible D match to TRBD1 (5 bases). This CDR3 is built from 13 residues. CDR1 is SGHRS and CDR2 is YFSETQ in the germline V gene. V was shortened by 6 bases and J by 11 bases, with 20 bases between the two germline ends. In DNA form, the CDR3 reads TGCGCCAGCACCCTTTACACGGGGGAGGAGGCTTTCTTT. Protein: CASTLYTGEEAFF.

The table lists this clonotype with a few counts. The V gene is TRBV28, the J gene TRBJ1-6; tentatively, D is TRBD1 (5 bases). CDR1 is MDHEN and CDR2 is SYDVKM in the germline V gene. This CDR3 is built from 14 residues. Trimming removed 3 bases at V and 4 bases at J, with 7 bases between. The CDR3 nucleotides read TGTGCCAGCAGTTTGAGACAGTATAATTCACCCCTCCACTTT. It codes for CASSLRQYNSPLHF.

V is TRBV20-1 and J is TRBJ1-2; D might be TRBD1 (6 bases). The CDR3 has 13 residues. V was pared by 5 bases and J by 3 bases, with 13 bases between. Germline assignment: CDR1 DFQATT and CDR2 SNEGSKA (reference sequence). In DNA form, the CDR3 reads TGCAGTGCTGGGGGGCGAGGGGACTATGGCTACACCTTC. Translated: CSAGGRGDYGYTF.

This clonotype was observed at least ten times. Here the CDR3 DNA reads TGTGCCAGCAGCTTTGCGGGGGAGACCCAGTACTTC. This sequence encodes CASSFAGETQYF. The V and J genes are TRBV11-2 and TRBJ2-5, with a possible D match to TRBD2 (6 bases). Germline V lookup: CDR1 SGHAT, CDR2 FQNNGV. The CDR3 runs 12 residues. V was pared by 3 bases and J by 5 bases, with 7 bases between.

Concerning this clonotype itself: A much more abundant neighbour one base away suggests this may be a read error. The chain joins TRBV7-6 to TRBJ2-3; D gene ambiguous. This CDR3 is 13 amino acids long. The germline CDR1 and CDR2 sequences are SGHVS and FNYEAQ. The CDR3 region is CVSSSSRTDTQYF. In nucleotides, the CDR3 is TGTGTCAGCAGCTCCTCCCGCACAGATACGCAGTATTTT.

This clonotype was seen more than once but under ten times. V usage is TRBV29-1 and J usage is TRBJ2-7; the match to TRBD1 covers 7 bases. In germline, CDR1 is SQVTM, CDR2 ANQGSEA. The CDR3 sequence is 14 residues long. The V segment lost 1 base and the J segment 3 bases; nucleotides outside the gene matches: 6. The CDR3 region has the DNA TGCAGCGTTGAAGTAGAGGACAGGAACTACGAGCAGTACTTC. Translated: CSVEVEDRNYEQYF.

The rearrangement joins TRBV10-3 to TRBJ2-1; 9 bases match TRBD2. CDR1 is ENHRY and CDR2 is SYGVKD in the germline V gene. The junction had 14 bases not matched to a gene; V was cut back by 4 bases and J by 1 base. The CDR3 is 19 residues long. CDR3 sequence reads: CAISAVLAGAETSYNEQFF. CDR3 nucleotides: TGTGCCATCAGTGCCGTACTAGCGGGTGCGGAGACATCCTACAATGAGCAGTTCTTC.

This clonotype occurred a few times. This chain's CDR3 is CASGTTNEKLFF. The DNA of the CDR3 is TGCGCCAGCGGGACAACTAATGAAAAACTGTTTTTT. This chain links TRBV10-2 with TRBJ1-4; D is unclear. Per germline, CDR1 WSHSY and CDR2 SAAADI. This CDR3 spans 12 amino acids. V gave up 8 bases and J gave up 0 bases, with 4 bases separating them.

This clonotype has ten or more counts. The V and J genes are TRBV12-3 or TRBV12-4 and TRBJ1-2; 8 bases agree with TRBD1. This CDR3 spans 15 amino acids. The trim removed 8 bases at V and 4 bases at J, leaving 12 bases unmatched. CDR3 loop: CASRNNRQGPYGYTF. The CDR3 DNA sequence: TGTGCCAGCCGGAACAACAGACAGGGGCCCTATGGCTACACCTTC.

This clonotype was observed a few times. V is TRBV7-9 and J is TRBJ2-3; D is unclear. V was pared by 5 bases and J by 2 bases, with 11 bases between. The CDR3 totals 14 residues. Germline CDR1 reads SEHNR; CDR2 reads FQNEAQ (reference sequence). CDR3 region: CASSMTVATDTQYF. In DNA, the CDR3 is TGTGCCAGCAGCATGACGGTAGCCACAGATACGCAGTATTTT.